The sequence of this T cell receptor beta chain was determined in a study of STAT5B mutations in CD4+ large granular lymphocyte leukemia. Study-wide background: Healthy donors showed HLA-associated enrichment of the CDR3 'QG' motif. Findings and caveats of the study: Main leukemic clonotypes were patient-specific, but approximately 25% appeared at low frequency elsewhere. Without HLA matching, higher CD4+ than CD8+ T-LGLL clonality could reflect small sample size.

The CDR3 is 15 amino acids. Trimming removed 5 bases from V and 6 bases from J; junction bases left unmatched: 10. Germline V CDR1 and CDR2: SGHTA, FQGNSA. Comment on this clone: The target antigen is unknown.

In the authors' workflow: A productive frequency of 2.59 x 10-5 was the lowest detectable. Measured with immunoSEQ multiplex PCR; TCRdb has only the in-frame clones, and not every one. The DNA gave D and trimming, while V, J and clone size come from that table. The sample has around 27,000 clones, less than 85% seen once. The chain recombines TRBV7-2 with TRBJ2-7, with TRBD1 matching 10 bases. The receptor was isolated from a human donor in good health. Input material: CD4+ T cells from blood buffy coats. The CDR3, as DNA: TGTGCCAGCAGCCCACGACAGGGGGCGGGGGTCGAGCAGTACTTC. It yields the protein CASSPRQGAGVEQYF. Drawing the rest from reference TRBV7-2 and TRBJ2-7, the complete variable domain is GAGVSQSPSNKVTEKGKDVELRCDPISGHTALYWYRQSLGQGLEFLIYFQGNSAPDKSGLPSDRFSAERTGGSVSTLTIQRTQQEDSAVYLCASSPRQGAGVEQYFGPGTRLTVT.